This passage covers 12 T cell receptor beta chains from one sample sequenced in a study of Graves' ophthalmopathy and Graves' hyperthyroidism. RNA transcripts were the template, and TCR beta CDR3 regions were amplified from them. Second-round multiplex PCR came after first-round RT-PCR with HTBI primers. MiXCR, applied by TCRdb to the multiplex PCR reads, yields one record per CDR3 protein. The profile shows 300,000 to 450,000 distinct CDR3 sequences, about 18% of them singletons. The sample was peripheral blood. These receptors were taken from an adult woman with stable Graves' hyperthyroidism.

This clonotype was observed at least ten times. This chain connects TRBV7-3 to TRBJ1-2; D is unclear. The germline V gene has CDR1 SGHTA and CDR2 FQGTGA. V dropped 2 bases and J dropped 6 bases, with 10 bases sitting between them. The CDR3 length is 13 residues. DNA of the CDR3: TGTGCCAGCAGCTTAGATCGGTACGATGGCTACACCTTC. Its protein product is CASSLDRYDGYTF.

This clonotype showed up many times. The V gene is TRBV6-1, the J gene TRBJ1-1, with 11 bases aligning to TRBD1. The V and J ends lost 5 bases and 4 bases, in that order; junction bases with no gene match: 3. CDR1 and CDR2 (germline): MNHNS, SASEGT. The CDR3 extends over 14 amino acids. The CDR3 DNA reads TGTGCCAGCAGTCCCGGGACAGGGGGCACTGAAGCTTTCTTT. Its protein product is CASSPGTGGTEAFF.

As for this clonotype: It may be a read error: a sequence one base away is much more abundant. This sequence joins TRBV7-9 and TRBJ1-1, with D tentatively TRBD1 (5 bases). The CDR3 extends over 14 amino acids. Trimming removed 5 bases at V and 2 bases at J, with 12 bases between. Germline CDR1 is SEHNR and CDR2 is FQNEAQ (reference sequence). In nucleotides, the CDR3 is TGTGCCAGCAGCCCCCGGGACTTCAACACTGAAGCTTTCTTT. Encoded protein: CASSPRDFNTEAFF.

The table lists this clonotype with many counts. This rearrangement joins TRBV12-3 or TRBV12-4 to TRBJ2-7, with D maybe TRBD2 (7 bases). The V gene lost 2 bases and the J gene lost 2 bases, with 13 bases spanning the gap. The CDR3 length is 15 residues. This CDR3 is CASSLTGGGPYEQYF. In DNA, the CDR3 is TGTGCCAGCAGTTTAACTGGGGGGGGCCCCTACGAGCAGTACTTC.

The V call is TRBV18, the J call TRBJ2-2; TRBD2 matches 10 bases. The CDR3 sequence is 17 residues long. Germline-derived CDR1 and CDR2 are KGHSH and LQKENI. The V segment lost 5 bases and the J segment 3 bases; nucleotides outside the gene matches: 9. CDR3 DNA sequence: TGTGCCAGCTCATACGGGCTAGCGGGAGCCGACACCGGGGAGCTGTTTTTT. Its translation: CASSYGLAGADTGELFF.

This clonotype was counted at least ten times. The rearrangement joins TRBV24-1 to TRBJ2-7, with TRBD1 identical over 7 bases. Germline loops: CDR1 KGHDR, CDR2 SFDVKD. The CDR3 sequence is 14 residues long. V lost 1 base to trimming and J lost 6 bases; unmatched junction nucleotides: 5. CDR3 residues: CATSDFFEGAEQYF. The CDR3 DNA follows: TGTGCCACCAGTGATTTTTTTGAGGGGGCCGAGCAGTACTTC.

This clonotype has a handful of counts. The chain carries TRBV20-1 and TRBJ2-5; D perhaps matches TRBD2 (6 bases). Trimming shortened V by 3 bases and J by 5 bases, and 16 bases separated the two germline ends. From germline, CDR1 is DFQATT and CDR2 SNEGSKA (reference sequence). The CDR3 has 14 residues. CDR3 bases: TGCAGTGCTAGGGGTTTGGGAGGCTCGGAGACCCAGTACTTC. Encoded protein: CSARGLGGSETQYF.

The rearrangement links TRBV12-3 or TRBV12-4 to TRBJ1-3; D remains ambiguous. There are 17 residues in the CDR3. V lost 2 bases to trimming and J lost 0 bases, with 14 bases between them. The CDR3 loop reads CASSLSSGLFSGNTIYF. CDR3 nucleotide sequence: TGTGCCAGCAGTTTATCGTCCGGGCTGTTCTCTGGAAACACCATATATTTT.

There are a few counts of this clonotype. The chain is built from TRBV2 and TRBJ2-6; D remains ambiguous. The CDR3 sequence is 14 residues long. The ends were cut back, 10 bases at V and 1 base at J, with 11 bases in the middle. CDR1 SNHLY and CDR2 FYNNEI come from the germline V gene. The CDR3 reads CAILPGSGANVLTF. CDR3 nucleotides: TGTGCCATCTTACCAGGTTCTGGGGCCAACGTCCTGACTTTC.

This clonotype was recorded many times. The chain is built from TRBV7-2 and TRBJ2-7; 7 nucleotides align to TRBD1. Germline-derived CDR1 and CDR2 are SGHTA and FQGNSA. The length of the CDR3 is 15 residues. V lost 3 bases and J lost 1; bases outside the gene matches: 6. CDR3 sequence: CASSLARDRSYEQYF. CDR3 nucleotides: TGTGCCAGCAGCTTGGCTCGGGACAGATCCTACGAGCAGTACTTC.

Many counts were recorded for this clonotype. J is TRBJ2-5 and V is TRBV6-1; 7 bases are shared with TRBD1. Germline CDR1 MNHNS, CDR2 SASEGT. CDR3 size: 14 residues. Trimming removed 8 bases from V and 2 bases from J; junction bases left unmatched: 8. CDR3 coding DNA: TGTGCCAGCGGTGGACAGGATTTACAAGAGACCCAGTACTTC. As protein: CASGGQDLQETQYF.

This clonotype was counted only a few times. A much larger clone is a single base away; this may be a read error. This chain uses TRBV19 with TRBJ2-7; TRBD2 might be the D (5 bases). Looked up from germline, CDR1 is LNHDA and CDR2 is SQIVND (reference sequence). This CDR3 is built from 17 residues. The CDR3 DNA reads as TGTGCCAGTGGTATAGCAGCGGACGGAGGAACACCCTACGAGCAGTACTTC. Translated: CASGIAADGGTPYEQYF.